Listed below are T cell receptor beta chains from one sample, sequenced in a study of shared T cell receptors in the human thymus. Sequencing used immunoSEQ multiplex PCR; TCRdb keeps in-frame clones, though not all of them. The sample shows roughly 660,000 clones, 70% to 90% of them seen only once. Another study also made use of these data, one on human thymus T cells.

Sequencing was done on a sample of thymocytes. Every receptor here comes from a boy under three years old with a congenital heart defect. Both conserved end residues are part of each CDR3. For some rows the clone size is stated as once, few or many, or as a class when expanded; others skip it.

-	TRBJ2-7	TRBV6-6	CASGGRATYEQYF
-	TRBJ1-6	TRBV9	CASSVGMGQALHF
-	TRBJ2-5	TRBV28	CASSLGTGIVVEETQYF
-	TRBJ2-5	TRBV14	CASSPRQGETQYF
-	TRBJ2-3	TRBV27	CASLGEGDTQYF
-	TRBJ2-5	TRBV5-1	CASSHRQRETQYF
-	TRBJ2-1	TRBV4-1	CASSAETRQGARLASYNEQFF
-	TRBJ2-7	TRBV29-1	CSRGQCYYEQYF
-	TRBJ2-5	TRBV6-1	CASSALAGEETQYF
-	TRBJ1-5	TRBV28	CASSPPPTGGLQPQHF
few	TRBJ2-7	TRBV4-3	CASSQEASGFYEQYF
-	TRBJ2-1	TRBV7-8	CASSLGGEEGRSYNEQFF
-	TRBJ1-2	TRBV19	CASKKDRAFDGYTF
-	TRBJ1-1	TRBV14	CASSPTTQGAGTEAFF
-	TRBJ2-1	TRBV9	CASSRRENNEQFF